The 21 T cell receptor beta chains presented below share a single source sample, sequenced in a study of CD8+ T cells in alopecia areata. Treatment meaning: oral pan-JAK inhibitor, 5-10 mg twice daily. The sequencing template was cDNA reverse transcribed from extracted RNA. Method: immunoSEQ multiplex PCR; TCRdb's copy keeps in-frame clones and lacks some. The data hold over 150,000 clones, with 60% to 70% observed a single time. The input for sequencing was CD4+ T cells sorted from blood, taken at week 4, from a patient treated with tofacitinib. Source of these receptors: a human donor with alopecia areata.

V is TRBV30 and J is TRBJ1-3; D is unresolved. The CDR3 is made up of 15 amino acids. V dropped 2 bases and J dropped 1 base, with 12 bases sitting between them. The germline V gene has CDR1 GTSNPN and CDR2 SVGIG (reference sequence). The CDR3 here is CAWSRTGNSGNTIYF. Written as DNA, the CDR3 is TGTGCCTGGAGTAGGACGGGAAATTCTGGAAACACCATATATTTT.

This chain joins TRBV6-4 and TRBJ1-1; possible D gene TRBD1, 6 bases. This CDR3 spans 14 amino acids. CDR1 and CDR2 from the germline V gene are MRHNA and SNTAGT. Trimming removed 6 bases from V and 2 bases from J, with 13 bases in between. This chain's CDR3 is CASRRTASNTEAFF. In DNA form, the CDR3 reads TGTGCCAGCAGACGGACAGCCTCTAACACTGAAGCTTTCTTT.

This clone turned up a few times. This chain uses TRBV29-1 with TRBJ2-3, with D possibly matching TRBD1 (6 bases). Deletions cut 3 bases from V and 2 bases from J, with 9 bases between. Germline CDR1 and CDR2: SQVTM and ANQGSEA. The CDR3 extends over 13 amino acids. CDR3 sequence reads: CSVEDSNTDTQYF. DNA for the CDR3: TGCAGCGTTGAGGACAGCAACACAGATACGCAGTATTTT.

This clone was seen a few times. V and J are TRBV18 and TRBJ2-3, with D perhaps given as TRBD1 or TRBD2 (5 bases each). Trimming cost V 1 base and J 8 bases, with 10 bases left between them. This CDR3 spans 13 amino acids. Per germline, CDR1 KGHSH and CDR2 LQKENI. CDR3 coding DNA: TGTGCCAGCTCACCACGGGACCGTGGTACGCAGTATTTT. It translates to CASSPRDRGTQYF.

The chain has TRBV4-3 and TRBJ1-3, with D hard to call. Germline loops: CDR1 LGHNA, CDR2 YSLEER. The CDR3 is 13 amino acids. The germline V and J ends were trimmed by 3 bases and 1 base, with 4 bases remaining between them. CDR3 sequence: CASSQGSGNTIYF. The CDR3 coding sequence is TGCGCCAGCAGCCAGGGATCTGGAAACACCATATATTTT.

The chain couples TRBV30 to TRBJ2-1; D is uncertain. This CDR3 comprises 11 residues. Germline loops: CDR1 GTSNPN, CDR2 SVGIG (reference sequence). The V gene lost 4 bases and the J gene lost 7 bases, with 8 bases spanning the gap. Here the CDR3 DNA reads TGTGCCTGGAAGCAGCAGAATGAGCAGTTCTTC. It yields the protein CAWKQQNEQFF.

V usage is TRBV5-6 and J usage is TRBJ2-5; D unresolved. Trimming stripped 4 bases from V and 7 bases from J, with 17 bases between. In germline, CDR1 is SGHDT, CDR2 YYEEEE. The CDR3 loop spans 14 amino acids. CDR3 amino acids: CASSAGPNGGTQYF. DNA for the CDR3: TGTGCCAGCAGCGCCGGACCCAACGGCGGGACCCAGTACTTC.

This chain links TRBV7-2 with TRBJ1-5; TRBD1 matches 7 bases. The trim removed 2 bases at V and 6 bases at J, leaving 7 bases unmatched. CDR3 length: 15 residues. Germline lookup yields CDR1 SGHTA and CDR2 FQGNSA. The CDR3 loop is CASSLSGGGGQPQHF. The CDR3 coding sequence is TGTGCCAGCAGCTTATCTGGAGGGGGCGGTCAGCCCCAGCATTTT. The variable domain in full, with the rest retrieved from reference TRBV7-2 and TRBJ1-5, is GAGVSQSPSNKVTEKGKDVELRCDPISGHTALYWYRQSLGQGLEFLIYFQGNSAPDKSGLPSDRFSAERTGGSVSTLTIQRTQQEDSAVYLCASSLSGGGGQPQHFGDGTRLSIL.

The table lists this clone with a few counts. This chain uses TRBV5-1 with TRBJ1-2, with D tentatively TRBD1 (6 bases). Germline V gene sequence: CDR1 SGHRS, CDR2 YFSETQ. V lost 5 bases and J lost 8, with 19 bases in between. The CDR3 length is 14 residues. CDR3 residues: CASSRDTRLDGYTF. DNA for the CDR3: TGCGCCAGCAGTCGGGACACTCGCCTGGACGGCTACACCTTC.

This chain joins TRBV29-1 and TRBJ2-2; maybe TRBD2 (5 bases). CDR1 is SQVTM, CDR2 ANQGSEA, per germline. Trimming cost V 4 bases and J 7 bases, with 10 bases left between them. The CDR3 is 12 residues long. This chain's CDR3 is CSVGVRGGELFF. The CDR3 coding sequence is TGCAGCGTTGGGGTTCGGGGCGGGGAGCTGTTTTTT.

This clone was detected only a few times. The V call is TRBV5-1, the J call TRBJ2-7; D not resolved. V lost 4 bases and J 0 bases, leaving 14 bases between the germline ends. The CDR3 is made up of 15 amino acids. Per the germline V gene, CDR1 is SGHRS and CDR2 is YFSETQ. The chain's CDR3 is CASSRDSLSSYEQYF. The CDR3, as DNA: TGCGCCAGCAGCAGGGATTCCCTAAGCTCCTACGAGCAGTACTTC.

The count of this clone is one. The CDR3 spells CASSVDQGRTGELFF. The DNA of the CDR3 is TGTGCCAGCAGCGTGGATCAGGGACGGACCGGGGAGCTGTTTTTT. The rearrangement joins TRBV9 to TRBJ2-2; D might be TRBD1 or TRBD2, each matching 5 bases. The V end was cut by 2 bases, the J end by 5 bases, with 13 bases between. CDR3 size: 15 residues. CDR1 and CDR2 from the germline V gene are SGDLS and YYNGEE.

This chain links TRBV30 with TRBJ2-2; D possibly corresponds to TRBD1 (7 bases). The CDR3 totals 13 residues. V gave up 5 bases and J gave up 7 bases, with 14 bases separating them. CDR1 and CDR2 from the germline V gene are GTSNPN and SVGIG (reference sequence). CDR3 loop: CAWAGQFGGELFF. The CDR3 DNA reads TGTGCCTGGGCGGGACAGTTCGGCGGGGAGCTGTTTTTT.

This clone has a single count. The chain joins TRBV7-6 to TRBJ2-3; D is uncertain. Trimming stripped 0 bases from V and 2 bases from J, with 6 bases between. This CDR3 is built from 14 residues. Germline values: CDR1 SGHVS, CDR2 FNYEAQ. Written as DNA, the CDR3 is TGTGCCAGCAGCTTAGCGGTCACCACAGATACGCAGTATTTT. Protein: CASSLAVTTDTQYF.

This clone was counted between two and nine times. This chain connects TRBV29-1 to TRBJ2-5; TRBD1 agrees at 7 bases. The germline CDR1 and CDR2 sequences are SQVTM and ANQGSEA. The CDR3 has 13 residues. J was trimmed by 5 bases and V by 7 bases; bases with no gene match: 10. The CDR3 DNA is TGCAGCGCCCGACAGGGAAATGGGGAGACCCAGTACTTC. It translates to CSARQGNGETQYF.

This chain uses TRBV4-3 with TRBJ2-1; 9 bases are a match to TRBD1. V shed 3 bases, J shed 2 bases, and the junction held 2 bases outside the gene matches. The germline gives CDR1 LGHNA, CDR2 YSLEER. This CDR3 has 15 residues. CDR3 in DNA: TGCGCCAGCAGCCAGACAGGGGGTCCCTACAATGAGCAGTTCTTC. It yields the protein CASSQTGGPYNEQFF.

The J gene is TRBJ2-7, the V gene TRBV29-1; 7 bases are a match to TRBD2. The CDR3 covers 14 residues. V shed 7 bases, J shed 1 base, and the junction held 10 bases outside the gene matches. Germline V lookup: CDR1 SQVTM, CDR2 ANQGSEA. For the CDR3, the DNA is TGCAGCGCCATGGCAAGCGGGACTTCCTACGAGCAGTACTTC. This translates into CSAMASGTSYEQYF.

This clone was picked up one time. The V call is TRBV7-2, the J call TRBJ1-5; D possibly corresponds to TRBD1 (6 bases). V lost 5 bases and J lost 2, with 10 bases in between. This CDR3 spans 14 amino acids. Germline values: CDR1 SGHTA, CDR2 FQGNSA. CDR3 amino acids: CASSPHRGNQPQHF. CDR3 nucleotides: TGTGCCAGCAGCCCACACAGGGGCAATCAGCCCCAGCATTTT.

Only one count was recorded for this clone. The chain joins TRBV5-1 to TRBJ2-2; the match to TRBD1 covers 7 bases. From germline, CDR1 is SGHRS and CDR2 YFSETQ. The CDR3 spans 14 residues. Unmatched junction bases numbered 4, after V lost 4 bases and J lost 4 bases. The CDR3 nucleotides are TGCGCCAGCAGCCCCGGGACAGCCACCGGGGAGCTGTTTTTT. It specifies CASSPGTATGELFF.

The chain uses TRBV6-6 and TRBJ1-2; D gene unclear. CDR3 length: 10 amino acids. V was cut by 5 bases and J by 5 bases, with 3 bases left in between. From germline, CDR1 is MNHNY and CDR2 SVGAGI (reference sequence). CDR3 sequence reads: CASSDYGYTF. CDR3 bases: TGTGCCAGCAGTGATTATGGCTACACCTTC.

This chain connects TRBV6-5 to TRBJ2-1; D call uncertain. The V gene's germline CDR1 is MNHEY and CDR2 SVGAGI. V was pared by 6 bases and J by 8 bases, with 8 bases between. This CDR3 region has 11 residues. CDR3 in DNA: TGTGCCAGCAGGCGAGAAGATGAGCAGTTCTTC. Its translation is CASRREDEQFF.